This T cell receptor (beta chain) was obtained from a study of identical twins. Study conclusions and caveats: Out-of-frame TCR alpha sharing observed in monozygotic twins exceeded model estimates. A lower insertion count was a feature of abundant cord blood beta clonotypes, with no such feature in memory repertoires. Beta out-of-frame sequences showed weaker excess twin sharing.

The CDR3 length is 16 residues. Germline CDR1 reads SGHRS; CDR2 reads YFSETQ. The V segment lost 1 base and the J segment 1 base; nucleotides outside the gene matches: 3. Note on this clonotype: Its antigen is unknown.

Template switching introduced a universal primer site, and the cDNA bore unique molecular identifiers. A single record per CDR3 protein comes from TCRdb applying MiXCR to the 5' RACE reads. This table has 690,000 or so distinct CDR3 sequences, over 5% appearing once. The chain employs TRBV5-1 and TRBJ2-3, with 10 bases that match TRBD1. The sample comprised naive T cells sorted from blood. This receptor was identified in a man younger than 30 in good health. In DNA form, the CDR3 reads TGCGCCAGCAGCTTGTTTGGACAGGGGGGCACAGATACGCAGTATTTT. Its translation is CASSLFGQGGTDTQYF.